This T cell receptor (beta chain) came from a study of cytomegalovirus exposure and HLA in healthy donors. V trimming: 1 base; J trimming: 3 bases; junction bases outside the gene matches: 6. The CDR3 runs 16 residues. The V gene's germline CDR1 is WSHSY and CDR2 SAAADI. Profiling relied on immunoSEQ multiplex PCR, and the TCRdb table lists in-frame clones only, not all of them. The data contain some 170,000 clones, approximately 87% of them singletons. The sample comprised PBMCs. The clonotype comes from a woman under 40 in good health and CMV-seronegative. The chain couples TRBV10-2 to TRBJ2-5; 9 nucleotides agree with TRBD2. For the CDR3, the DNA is TGCGCCAGCAGTGAGTTGTGGCTAGCGGGGAAAGAGACCCAGTACTTC. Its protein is CASSELWLAGKETQYF.